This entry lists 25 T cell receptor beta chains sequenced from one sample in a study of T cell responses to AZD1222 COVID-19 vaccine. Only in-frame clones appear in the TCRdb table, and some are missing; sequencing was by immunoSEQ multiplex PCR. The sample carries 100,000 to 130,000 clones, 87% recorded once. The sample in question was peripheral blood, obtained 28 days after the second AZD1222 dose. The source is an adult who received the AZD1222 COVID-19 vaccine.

CDR3 protein: CASSVVQKTDTQYF. As DNA, the CDR3 is TGTGCCAGCAGTGTGGTGCAGAAGACAGATACGCAGTATTTT. The rearrangement uses TRBV2 and TRBJ2-3; D call uncertain. CDR1 is SNHLY and CDR2 is FYNNEI in the germline V gene. Trimming took 4 bases from V and 3 from J, leaving 11 bases between them. The CDR3 sequence is 14 residues long.

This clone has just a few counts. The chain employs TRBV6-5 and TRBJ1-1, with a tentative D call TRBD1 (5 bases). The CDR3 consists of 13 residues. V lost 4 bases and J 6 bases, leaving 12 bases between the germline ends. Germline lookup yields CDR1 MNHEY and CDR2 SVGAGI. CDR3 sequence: CASSFPGRAEAFF. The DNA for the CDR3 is TGTGCCAGCAGTTTTCCGGGGCGCGCTGAAGCTTTCTTT.

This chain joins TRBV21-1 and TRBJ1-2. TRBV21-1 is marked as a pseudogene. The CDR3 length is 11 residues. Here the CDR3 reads CASPHRDGYTF. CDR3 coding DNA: TGTGCCAGCCCTCACCGAGACGGCTACACCTTC.

CDR3 sequence: CASSASGGRGNQPQHF. The CDR3 DNA reads TGTGCCAGCAGTGCCTCAGGGGGCAGAGGCAATCAGCCCCAGCATTTT. J is TRBJ1-5 and V is TRBV27, with 8 bases fitting TRBD1. Trimming took 5 bases from V and 2 from J; bases not matched to a gene: 8. The CDR3 has 16 residues. CDR1 is MNHEY, CDR2 SMNVEV, per germline (reference sequence).

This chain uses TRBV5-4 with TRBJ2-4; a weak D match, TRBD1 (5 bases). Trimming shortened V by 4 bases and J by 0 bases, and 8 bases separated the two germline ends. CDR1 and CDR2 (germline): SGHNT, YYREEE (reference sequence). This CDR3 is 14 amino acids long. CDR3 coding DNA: TGTGCCAGCAGCCTTCAGGGAGCCAAAAACATTCAGTACTTC. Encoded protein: CASSLQGAKNIQYF.

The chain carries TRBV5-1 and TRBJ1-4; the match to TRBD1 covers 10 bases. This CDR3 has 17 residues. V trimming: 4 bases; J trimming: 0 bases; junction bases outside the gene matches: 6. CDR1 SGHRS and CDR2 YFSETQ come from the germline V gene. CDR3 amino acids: CASSKGQGRTTNEKLFF. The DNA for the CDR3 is TGCGCCAGCAGCAAGGGACAGGGGAGGACAACTAATGAAAAACTGTTTTTT. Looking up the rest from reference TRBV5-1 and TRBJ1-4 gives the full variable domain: KAGVTQTPRYLIKTRGQQVTLSCSPISGHRSVSWYQQTPGQGLQFLFEYFSETQRNKGNFPGRFSGRQFSNSRSEMNVSTLELGDSALYLCASSKGQGRTTNEKLFFGSGTQLSVL.

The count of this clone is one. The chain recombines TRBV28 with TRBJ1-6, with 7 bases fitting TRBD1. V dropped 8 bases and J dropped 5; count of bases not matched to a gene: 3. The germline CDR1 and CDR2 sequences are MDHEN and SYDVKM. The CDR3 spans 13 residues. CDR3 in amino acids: CASVDRDNSPLHF. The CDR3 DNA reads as TGTGCCAGCGTCGACAGGGATAATTCACCCCTCCACTTT.

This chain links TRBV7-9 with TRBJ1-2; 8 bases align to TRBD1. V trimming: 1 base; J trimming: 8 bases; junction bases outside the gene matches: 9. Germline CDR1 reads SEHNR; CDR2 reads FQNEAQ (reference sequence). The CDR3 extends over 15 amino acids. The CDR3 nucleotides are TGTGCCAGCAGCTTAGGAGGGCAGGGGGCCTCCGGCTACACCTTC. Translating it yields CASSLGGQGASGYTF.

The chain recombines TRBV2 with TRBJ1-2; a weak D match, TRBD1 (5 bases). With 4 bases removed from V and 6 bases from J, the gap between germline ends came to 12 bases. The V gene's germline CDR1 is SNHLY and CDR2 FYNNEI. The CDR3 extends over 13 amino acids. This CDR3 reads CASSAQGIDGYTF. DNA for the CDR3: TGTGCCAGCAGTGCTCAGGGTATCGATGGCTACACCTTC. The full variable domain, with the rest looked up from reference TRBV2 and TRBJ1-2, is EPEVTQTPSHQVTQMGQEVILRCVPISNHLYFYWYRQILGQKVEFLVSFYNNEISEKSEIFDDQFSVERPDGSNFTLKIRSTKLEDSAMYFCASSAQGIDGYTFGSGTRLTVV.

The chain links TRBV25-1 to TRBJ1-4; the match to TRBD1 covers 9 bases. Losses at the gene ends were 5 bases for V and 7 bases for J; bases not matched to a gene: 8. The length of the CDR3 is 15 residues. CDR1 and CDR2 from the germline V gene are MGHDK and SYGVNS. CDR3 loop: CASSPLGTGIEKLFF. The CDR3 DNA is TGTGCCAGCAGTCCTCTGGGGACAGGGATTGAAAAACTGTTTTTT.

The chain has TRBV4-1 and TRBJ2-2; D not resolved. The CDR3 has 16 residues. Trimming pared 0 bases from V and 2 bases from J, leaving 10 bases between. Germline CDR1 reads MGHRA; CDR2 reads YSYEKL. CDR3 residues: CASSQDGLVNTGELFF. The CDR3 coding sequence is TGCGCCAGCAGCCAAGACGGGCTGGTAAACACCGGGGAGCTGTTTTTT.

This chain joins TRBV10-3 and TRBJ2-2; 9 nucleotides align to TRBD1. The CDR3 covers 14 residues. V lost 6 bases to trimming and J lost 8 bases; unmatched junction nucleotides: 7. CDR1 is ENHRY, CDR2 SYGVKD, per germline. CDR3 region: CAIRRGQGEGELFF. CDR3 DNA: TGTGCCATCAGGCGGGGACAGGGAGAAGGGGAGCTGTTTTTT.

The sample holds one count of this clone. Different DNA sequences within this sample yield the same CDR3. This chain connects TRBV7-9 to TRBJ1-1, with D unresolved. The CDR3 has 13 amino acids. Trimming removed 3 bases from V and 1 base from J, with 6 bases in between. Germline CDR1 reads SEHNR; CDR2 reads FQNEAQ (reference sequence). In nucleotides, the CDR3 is TGTGCCAGCAGCTTCCCAGCGAACACTGAAGCTTTCTTT. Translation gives CASSFPANTEAFF.

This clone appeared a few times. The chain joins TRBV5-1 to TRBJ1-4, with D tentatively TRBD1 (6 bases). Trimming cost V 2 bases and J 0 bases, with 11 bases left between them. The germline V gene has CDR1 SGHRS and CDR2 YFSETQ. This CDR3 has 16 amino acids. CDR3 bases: TGCGCCAGCAGCTTCTACGGACAGTCAACTAATGAAAAACTGTTTTTT. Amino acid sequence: CASSFYGQSTNEKLFF.

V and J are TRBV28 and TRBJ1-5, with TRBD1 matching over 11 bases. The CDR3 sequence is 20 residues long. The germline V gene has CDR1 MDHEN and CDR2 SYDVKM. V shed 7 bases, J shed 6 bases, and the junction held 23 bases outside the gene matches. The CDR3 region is CASTLALGQDRGRFSQPQHF. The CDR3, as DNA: TGTGCCAGCACCTTAGCCCTTGGGCAGGACAGGGGGCGATTTAGTCAGCCCCAGCATTTT.

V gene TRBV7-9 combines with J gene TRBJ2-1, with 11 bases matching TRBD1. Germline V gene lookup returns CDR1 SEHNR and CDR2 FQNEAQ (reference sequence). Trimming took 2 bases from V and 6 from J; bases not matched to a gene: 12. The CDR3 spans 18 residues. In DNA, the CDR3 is TGTGCCAGCAGCTTACAAGGGACAGGGGGTTTACGCGGCAATGAGCAGTTCTTC. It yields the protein CASSLQGTGGLRGNEQFF.

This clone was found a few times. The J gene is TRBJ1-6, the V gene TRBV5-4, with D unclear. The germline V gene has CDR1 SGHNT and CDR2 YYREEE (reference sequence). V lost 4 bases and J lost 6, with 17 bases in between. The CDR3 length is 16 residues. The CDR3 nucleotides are TGTGCCAGCAGCCCAGGTCGTGCCATCTCTAATTCACCCCTCCACTTT. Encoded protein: CASSPGRAISNSPLHF.

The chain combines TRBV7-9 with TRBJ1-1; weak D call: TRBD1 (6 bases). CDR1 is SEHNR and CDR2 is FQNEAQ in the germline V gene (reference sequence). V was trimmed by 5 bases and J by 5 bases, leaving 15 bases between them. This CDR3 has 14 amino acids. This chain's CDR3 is CASSPGQRVTEAFF. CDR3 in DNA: TGTGCCAGCAGCCCGGGACAAAGGGTGACTGAAGCTTTCTTT.

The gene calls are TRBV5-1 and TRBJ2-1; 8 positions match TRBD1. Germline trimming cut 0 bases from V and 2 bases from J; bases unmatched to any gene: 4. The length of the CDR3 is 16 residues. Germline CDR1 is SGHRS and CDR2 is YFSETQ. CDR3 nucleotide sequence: TGCGCCAGCAGCTTGGGGACAGGGCTTACCTACAATGAGCAGTTCTTC. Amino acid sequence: CASSLGTGLTYNEQFF.

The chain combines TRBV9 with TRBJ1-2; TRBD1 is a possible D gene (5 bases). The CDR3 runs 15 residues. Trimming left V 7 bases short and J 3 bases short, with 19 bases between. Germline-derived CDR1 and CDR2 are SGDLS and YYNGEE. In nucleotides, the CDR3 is TGTGCCAGCCAGCCCGTTTGGGGGGAACACTATGGCTACACCTTC. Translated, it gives CASQPVWGEHYGYTF. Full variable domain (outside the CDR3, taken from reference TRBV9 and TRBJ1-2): DSGVTQTPKHLITATGQRVTLRCSPRSGDLSVYWYQQSLDQGLQFLIQYYNGEERAKGNILERFSAQQFPDLHSELNLSSLELGDSALYFCASQPVWGEHYGYTFGSGTRLTVV.

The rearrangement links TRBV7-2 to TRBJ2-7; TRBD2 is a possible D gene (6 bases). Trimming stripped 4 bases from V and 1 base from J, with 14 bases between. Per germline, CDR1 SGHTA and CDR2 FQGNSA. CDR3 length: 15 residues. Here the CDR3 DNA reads TGTGCCAGCAGCTCCGGAGGGTCGAGGTCCTACGAGCAGTACTTC. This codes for CASSSGGSRSYEQYF.

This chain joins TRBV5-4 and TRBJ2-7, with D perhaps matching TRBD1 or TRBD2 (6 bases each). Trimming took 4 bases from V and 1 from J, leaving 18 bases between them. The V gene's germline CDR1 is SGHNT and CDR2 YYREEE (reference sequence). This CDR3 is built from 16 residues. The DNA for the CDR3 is TGTGCCAGCAGCCCAGGTCGGGGGACACCTTCCTACGAGCAGTACTTC. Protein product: CASSPGRGTPSYEQYF.

This CDR3 reads CASSRDRPYEQYF. CDR3 in DNA: TGTGCCAGCAGCCGGGACAGACCCTACGAGCAGTACTTC. The V gene is TRBV6-5, the J gene TRBJ2-7; 7 bases line up with TRBD1. Looked up from germline, CDR1 is MNHEY and CDR2 is SVGAGI. CDR3 length equals 13 residues. Losses at the gene ends were 6 bases for V and 2 bases for J; bases not matched to a gene: 4.

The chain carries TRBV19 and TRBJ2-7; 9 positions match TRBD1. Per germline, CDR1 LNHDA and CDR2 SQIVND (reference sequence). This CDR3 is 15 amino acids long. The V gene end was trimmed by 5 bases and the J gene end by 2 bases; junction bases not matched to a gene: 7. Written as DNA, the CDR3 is TGTGCCAGTAGTGCCCGGGACAGGGCTACCTACGAGCAGTACTTC. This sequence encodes CASSARDRATYEQYF. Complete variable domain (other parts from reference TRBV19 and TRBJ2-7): DGGITQSPKYLFRKEGQNVTLSCEQNLNHDAMYWYRQDPGQGLRLIYYSQIVNDFQKGDIAEGYSVSREKKESFPLTVTSAQKNPTAFYLCASSARDRATYEQYFGPGTRLTVT.

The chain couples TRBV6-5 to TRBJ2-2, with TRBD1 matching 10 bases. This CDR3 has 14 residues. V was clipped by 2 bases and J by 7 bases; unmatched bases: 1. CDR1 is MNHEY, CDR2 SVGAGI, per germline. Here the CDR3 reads CASSYGQGVGELFF. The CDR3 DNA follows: TGTGCCAGCAGTTACGGACAGGGGGTCGGGGAGCTGTTTTTT.